The 5 T cell receptor beta chains listed next were all sequenced from one sample in a study of blood T cell repertoires in COVID-19. Assay: immunoSEQ multiplex PCR; the TCRdb copy retains only in-frame clones and omits some. This sample has about 240,000 clones; around 89% occur once, and the top ten carry roughly 4%. The sequenced material came from PBMCs or T cells enriched from blood (not recorded which). The receptors were sampled from a woman in her 30s who had recovered from COVID-19.

The sample holds one count of this clone. The chain's CDR3 is CASSPWTGGNEQFF. The CDR3 DNA reads as TGTGCCAGCAGTCCATGGACAGGGGGCAATGAGCAGTTCTTC. The chain uses TRBV27 and TRBJ2-1; 10 positions agree with TRBD1. The CDR3 totals 14 residues. Germline V gene data show CDR1 as MNHEY and CDR2 as SMNVEV (reference sequence). V dropped 5 bases and J dropped 6; count of bases not matched to a gene: 4.

This chain uses TRBV11-2 with TRBJ2-1; possible D gene TRBD2, 6 bases. The ends were cut back, 4 bases at V and 4 bases at J, with 17 bases in the middle. This CDR3 region has 16 residues. Looked up from germline, CDR1 is SGHAT and CDR2 is FQNNGV. CDR3 in amino acids: CASSSKPGLRYNEQFF. The CDR3 nucleotides read TGTGCCAGCAGCTCGAAGCCGGGACTCAGATACAATGAGCAGTTCTTC.

This chain uses TRBV7-2 with TRBJ2-3; TRBD2 matches at 8 bases. V shed 5 bases and J 4 bases; nucleotides not matched to a gene: 14. The germline CDR1 and CDR2 sequences are SGHTA and FQGNSA. This CDR3 has 17 amino acids. CDR3 sequence reads: CASSPGSSGSGADTQYF. CDR3 bases: TGTGCCAGCAGCCCCGGGTCAAGCGGGAGCGGAGCAGATACGCAGTATTTT.

This sequence joins TRBV4-1 and TRBJ1-1, with no clear D. CDR1 and CDR2 (germline): MGHRA, YSYEKL. V was clipped by 1 base and J by 1 base, with 4 bases between them. CDR3 length: 13 residues. The CDR3 DNA sequence: TGCGCCAGCAGCCAAGCCTCGAACACTGAAGCTTTCTTT. This translates into CASSQASNTEAFF.

The chain is built from TRBV18 and TRBJ1-4, with no clear D. CDR3 length: 15 residues. CDR1 KGHSH and CDR2 LQKENI come from the germline V gene. V was clipped by 4 bases and J by 5 bases, with 14 bases between them. CDR3 in amino acids: CASSRIRERNEKLFF. The CDR3, as DNA: TGTGCCAGCTCACGAATAAGGGAGCGAAATGAAAAACTGTTTTTT.